This TCR beta chain was identified during a study of blood T cell repertoires in COVID-19. As concerns this clone: Other nucleotide sequences from this sample produce the same CDR3.

The CDR3 covers 13 residues. Unmatched junction bases numbered 7, after V lost 10 bases and J lost 5 bases. Germline CDR1 LNHDA, CDR2 SQIVND (reference sequence). Profiled with immunoSEQ multiplex PCR; TCRdb holds only in-frame clones, not every one. The top ten clones hold roughly 35% of a sample with approximately 76,000 clones, about 68% of them seen once. The chain combines TRBV19 with TRBJ1-2, with TRBD1 matching 10 bases. This receptor was obtained from a woman in her 70s with acute or convalescent COVID-19. The sequenced sample was peripheral blood. The DNA for the CDR3 is TGTGCCACCTACCGGGACAGGGGTTATGGCTACACCTTC. It is translated as CATYRDRGYGYTF. Filled out from reference TRBV19 and TRBJ1-2, the complete variable domain reads DGGITQSPKYLFRKEGQNVTLSCEQNLNHDAMYWYRQDPGQGLRLIYYSQIVNDFQKGDIAEGYSVSREKKESFPLTVTSAQKNPTAFYLCATYRDRGYGYTFGSGTRLTVV.